The sequence of this TCR beta chain was determined in a study of T cells after yellow fever vaccination (dated by TCRdb to about 2019). Describing the broader study: The SMART-Seq v4 Ultra Low Input RNA kit was used to prepare libraries from fractions with low cell numbers. Two healthy male donors, one aged 18 to 30 and one aged 30 to 40 years, made up the cohort. Bulk PBMC replicates and cell subsets were isolated from blood drawn at multiple timepoints before and after both primary and secondary immunization. To track T-cell clones before and after primary and booster YFV17D yellow fever vaccination, bulk TCR alpha and beta repertoires were sequenced longitudinally.

This clonotype was observed many times. It lacks a known antigen. No quality values exist for individual bases; no much larger clone is one base distant. TCR cDNA was made using 5'RACE template switching, a step that added a universal primer site and unique molecular identifiers. Priming of cDNA synthesis was performed from both the TCR alpha and TCR beta constant segments. Two PCR steps were used to amplify libraries, with sample barcodes and sequencing adapters being added in the second step. Sequencing of the libraries was done on either Illumina HiSeq 2500 (2x100 bp) or NovaSeq (2x150 bp). As for the authors' bioinformatics: MIGEC handled demultiplexing of reads and collapsing into UMI consensus sequences, while MiXCR performed V(D)J alignment. Vaccine-responding clonotypes were identified with edgeR using replicate PBMC samples, with FDR below 0.01 and a log2 fold change above 5 up to day 15 being required. Each bulk clonotype received a CD4 or CD8 identity based on whether the sequenced CD4 or CD8 repertoire contained that clonotype at higher abundance. TCRdb handled the public reads itself, with Q25 trimming in fastp and clone calling in MiXCR, and kept productive beta chains. Merged by CDR3 protein, the rows form single entries marked with the most common genes and DNA. These V and J calls originate from TCRdb's pipeline instead of the authors' own analysis. This sample is represented by 500,000 to 700,000 distinct CDR3 sequences; roughly 19% of them were singletons. Jointly, the top ten make up around 15% of the sample.

Overall study outcomes, separate from this receptor: Compared with the primary T-cell response, the secondary T-cell response was faster but weaker, reaching its peak on day 5 rather than on day 15. Only two donors were included in the study, so the extent to which the findings can be generalized is limited. After the booster, most clones that had expanded after primary vaccination were detected again (around 95% of CD4 and around nine tenths of CD8), suggesting broad maintenance of memory. A small fraction of clonotypes appeared in both the CD4 and CD8 compartments, likely as a result of convergent recombination. Because abundant contaminating clonotypes from the bulk population could be contained in FACS-sorted repertoires, computational filtering was required.

In light of the paper, this sample's treatment or condition label describes: live attenuated yellow fever vaccine strain. Two biological replicates of bulk PBMCs were collected at each blood-draw timepoint. PBMCs were isolated from peripheral blood using a standard Ficoll-Paque protocol. TriZol was used to extract RNA from bulk PBMCs, CD4 and CD8 fractions, and dextramer-positive and dextramer-negative fractions. The CDR3 goes from the cysteine to the phenylalanine over 16 residues. The CDR3 DNA has 48 bases and is translated from base 1. From a lookup of the germline V gene, CDR1 and CDR2 are SGHTA and FQGNSA. V is trimmed back by 3 bases and J by 7 bases, and the junction contains 10 bases that no gene match accounts for.

The specimen was PBMCs, collected 15 days after the yellow fever booster vaccination. The rearranged segments are TRBV7-2 and TRBJ2-5; TRBD2 agrees with 11 junctional bases. This TCR was sampled from a man between 25 and 39 years old who received the YFV17D yellow fever vaccine. The bases are TGTGCCAGCAGCTTTCACGGGACTAGCGGAATAACGACCCAGTACTTC. The resulting protein is CASSFHGTSGITTQYF.